The present T cell receptor beta chain was sequenced within a study of Graves' ophthalmopathy and Graves' hyperthyroidism. Study overall: There was a collection of peripheral blood at initial diagnosis, before any treatment.

RNA transcripts provided the template for amplifying TCR beta CDR3 regions. HTBI primers served in a first-round RT-PCR, which a second-round multiplex PCR followed. TCRdb redid the calling of the multiplex PCR reads with MiXCR, one entry per CDR3 protein. In the table there are approximately 330,000 distinct CDR3 sequences, 17% of which are singletons. The evidence that diagnosis relied on was clinical symptoms, serum thyroxine, TRAb, thyroid ultrasound and orbital computed tomography. This clonotype was detected ten times or more. The CDR3 runs to 15 residues. V lost 0 bases and J lost 12, with 18 bases in between. Germline CDR1 KGHSH, CDR2 LQKENI.

This chain joins TRBV18 and TRBJ2-4, with D uncertain. This clonotype originated in an adult man with Graves' ophthalmopathy. Sequencing was done on a sample of peripheral blood. CDR3 coding DNA: TGTGCCAGCTCACCACCGGACCCCCAGACAACGGGTCAGTACTTC. As protein: CASSPPDPQTTGQYF.